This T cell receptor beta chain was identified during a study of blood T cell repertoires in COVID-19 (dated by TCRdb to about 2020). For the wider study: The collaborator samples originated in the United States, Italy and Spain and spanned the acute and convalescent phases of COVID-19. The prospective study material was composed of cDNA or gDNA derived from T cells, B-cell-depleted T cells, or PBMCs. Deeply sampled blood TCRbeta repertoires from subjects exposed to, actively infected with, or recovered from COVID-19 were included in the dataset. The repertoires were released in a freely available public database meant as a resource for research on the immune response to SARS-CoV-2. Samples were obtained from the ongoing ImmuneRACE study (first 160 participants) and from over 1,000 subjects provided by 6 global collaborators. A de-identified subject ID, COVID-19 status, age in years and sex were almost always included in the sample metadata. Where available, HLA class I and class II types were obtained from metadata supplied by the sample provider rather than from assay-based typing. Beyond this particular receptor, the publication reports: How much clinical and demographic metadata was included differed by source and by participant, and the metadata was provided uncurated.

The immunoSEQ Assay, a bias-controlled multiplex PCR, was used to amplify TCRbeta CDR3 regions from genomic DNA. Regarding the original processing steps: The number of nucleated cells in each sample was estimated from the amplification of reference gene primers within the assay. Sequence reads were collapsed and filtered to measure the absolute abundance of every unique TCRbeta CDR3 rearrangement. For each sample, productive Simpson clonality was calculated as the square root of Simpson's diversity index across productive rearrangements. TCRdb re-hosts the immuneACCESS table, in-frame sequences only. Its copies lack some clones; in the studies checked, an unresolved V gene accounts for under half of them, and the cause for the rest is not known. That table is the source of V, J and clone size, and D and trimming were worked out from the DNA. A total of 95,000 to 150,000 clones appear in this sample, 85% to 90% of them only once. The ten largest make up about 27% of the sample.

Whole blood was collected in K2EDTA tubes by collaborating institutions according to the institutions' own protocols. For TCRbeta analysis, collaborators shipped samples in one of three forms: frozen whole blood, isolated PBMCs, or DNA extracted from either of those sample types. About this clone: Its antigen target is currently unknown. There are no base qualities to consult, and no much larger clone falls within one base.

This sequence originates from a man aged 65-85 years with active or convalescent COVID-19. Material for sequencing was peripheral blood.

This receptor carries the CDR3 CATSDLRGDTQYF. DNA sequence: TGTGCCACCAGTGATTTGAGGGGAGATACGCAGTATTTT. The chain is made from TRBV24-1 and TRBJ2-3; the D gene is perhaps TRBD1, on 5 matching bases. The CDR3 covers 13 residues, taking in both the cysteine and the phenylalanine. Only the CDR3 part of the read is kept: 39 bases, read in frame from the first base. The germline V gene sets CDR1 to KGHDR and CDR2 to SFDVKD. The junction shows trimming of 0 bases on V and 5 bases on J, plus 5 bases between the germline ends.